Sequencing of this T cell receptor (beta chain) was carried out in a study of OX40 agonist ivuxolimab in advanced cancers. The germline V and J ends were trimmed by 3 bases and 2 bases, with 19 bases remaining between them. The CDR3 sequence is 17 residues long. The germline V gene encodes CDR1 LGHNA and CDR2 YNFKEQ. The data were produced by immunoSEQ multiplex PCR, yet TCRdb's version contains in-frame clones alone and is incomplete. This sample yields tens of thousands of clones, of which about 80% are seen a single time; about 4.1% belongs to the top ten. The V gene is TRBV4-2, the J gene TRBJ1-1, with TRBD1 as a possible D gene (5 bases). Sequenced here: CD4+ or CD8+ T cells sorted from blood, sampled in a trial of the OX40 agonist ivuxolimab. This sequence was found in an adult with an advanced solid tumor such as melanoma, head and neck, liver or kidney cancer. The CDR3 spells CASSQKEKEGYNTEAFF. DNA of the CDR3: TGTGCCAGCAGCCAGAAGGAAAAGGAGGGGTATAACACTGAAGCTTTCTTT.